A single T cell receptor beta chain is shown here with its context. The data belong to a study of blood T cell repertoires in COVID-19. The wider study: From T cells, B-cell-depleted T cells, or PBMCs came the material, which was cDNA or gDNA.

Here immunoSEQ multiplex PCR was the method, and the copy in TCRdb shows in-frame clones only, minus some. The table lists 90,000 to 120,000 clones, roughly 84% of them singletons. Germline V gives CDR1 GTSNPN, CDR2 SVGIG (reference sequence). This CDR3 is 15 amino acids long. V was shortened by 1 base and J by 3 bases, with 12 bases between the two germline ends. The rearrangement joins TRBV30 to TRBJ1-4, with D possibly matching TRBD1 (6 bases). The sequencing input was peripheral blood. This TCR was sampled from a human donor in a cohort sampled during active COVID-19. The CDR3 bases are TGTGCCTGGAGTGCACAGGCAGGGGCTAATGAAAAACTGTTTTTT. Its translation: CAWSAQAGANEKLFF. The entire variable domain, with the rest obtained from reference TRBV30 and TRBJ1-4, is as follows: SQTIHQWPATLVQPVGSPLSLECTVEGTSNPNLYWYRQAAGRGLQLLFYSVGIGQISSEVPQNLSASRPQDRQFILSSKKLLLSDSGFYLCAWSAQAGANEKLFFGSGTQLSVL.